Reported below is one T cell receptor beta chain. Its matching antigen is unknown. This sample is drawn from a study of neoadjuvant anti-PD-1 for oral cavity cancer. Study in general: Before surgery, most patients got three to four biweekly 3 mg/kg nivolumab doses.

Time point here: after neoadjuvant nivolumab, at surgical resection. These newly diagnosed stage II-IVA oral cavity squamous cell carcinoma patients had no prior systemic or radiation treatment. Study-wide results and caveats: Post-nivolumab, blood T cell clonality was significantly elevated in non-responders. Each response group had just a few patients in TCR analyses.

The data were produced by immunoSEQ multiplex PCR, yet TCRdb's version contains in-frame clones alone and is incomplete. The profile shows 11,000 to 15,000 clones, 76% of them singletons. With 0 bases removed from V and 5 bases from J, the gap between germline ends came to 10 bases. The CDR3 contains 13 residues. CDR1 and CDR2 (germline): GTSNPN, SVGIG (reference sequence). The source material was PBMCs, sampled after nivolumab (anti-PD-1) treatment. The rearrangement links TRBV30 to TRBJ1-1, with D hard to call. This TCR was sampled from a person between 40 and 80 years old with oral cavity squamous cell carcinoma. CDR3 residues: CAWSVSGWTEAFF. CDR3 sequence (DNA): TGTGCCTGGAGTGTATCGGGGTGGACTGAAGCTTTCTTT.